A selection of T cell receptor beta chains follows, all from one sample in a study of STAT3 mutations in large granular lymphocyte leukemia. Using immunoSEQ multiplex PCR, the repertoire was profiled, and TCRdb retains in-frame clones only, with some absent. Seen here are 10,000 or so clones, 88% observed once, and the top ten hold approximately 81%. Input material: peripheral blood mononuclear cells. These receptors were collected from a man older than 75 with T-cell large granular lymphocyte leukemia. Some clones in this sample may be carry-over from other donors' samples. The conserved cysteine and the conserved F or W are not part of the CDR3 here.

TRBJ2-3 TRBV7-9 ASSQVRSTEARTDTQY
TRBJ1-2 TRBV25-1 ASSRGDYGYT
TRBJ2-7 TRBV5-4 ASSLGQGSSYEQY
TRBJ2-2 TRBV4-3 ASSQWNTGELF
TRBJ2-5 TRBV11-2 ASSLDRETQY
TRBJ2-5 TRBV15 ATSRDLGAGGRETQY
TRBJ2-6 TRBV5-1 ASSLVGQSSGANVLT
TRBJ2-1 TRBV30 AWSDGYEQF
TRBJ1-4 TRBV19 ASIKDRATNEKLF
TRBJ2-7 TRBV5-1 ASSLGDQREQY
TRBJ1-2 TRBV6-5 ASSYSRTAVNYGYT
TRBJ1-1 TRBV7-9 ASRPDRGHMNTEAF
TRBJ1-6 TRBV5-1 ASSSSVTGDSPLH
TRBJ2-3 TRBV4-3 ASSQERSTDTQY
TRBJ2-5 TRBV15 ATSRGGRGAQETQY
TRBJ1-2 TRBV30 AWIEPKAGSYGYT
TRBJ1-1 TRBV6-6 ASSYSGAGNTEAF
TRBJ2-5 TRBV5-4 ASSPGQGAKETQY
TRBJ1-1 TRBV9 ASSDKPGQTRLNTEAF
TRBJ2-2 TRBV5-4 ASSPEGGGTGELF
TRBJ1-2 TRBV2 ASAQASYGYT
TRBJ2-1 TRBV29-1 SVEGSGLGNEQF